These 23 T cell receptor beta chains came from one sample sequenced in a study of PD-1 blockade in classical Hodgkin lymphoma. Time point: cycle 4 day 1 (C4D1), after more than five weeks of nivolumab. Exposure to brentuximab vedotin varied, and each patient had relapsed following autologous stem cell transplantation. Produced via immunoSEQ multiplex PCR; TCRdb's table is partial and in-frame only. The sample records 96,000 or so clones, about 93% being singletons. The specimen comprised peripheral blood mononuclear cells (PBMCs), sampled before the fourth cycle of nivolumab. The receptor source for this set is a human donor with classical Hodgkin lymphoma.

The genes are TRBV2 and TRBJ2-7; 7 nucleotides align to TRBD1. V was pared by 8 bases and J by 2 bases, with 15 bases of the junction left unmatched. This CDR3 has 16 amino acids. The germline gives CDR1 SNHLY, CDR2 FYNNEI. The CDR3 region has the DNA TGTGCCAGCGACGAACGCAGGGGGAAACCGACCTACGAGCAGTACTTC. Its protein product is CASDERRGKPTYEQYF.

This chain uses TRBV9 with TRBJ1-2, with 9 bases lining up with TRBD1. Germline loops: CDR1 SGDLS, CDR2 YYNGEE. The CDR3 is 17 amino acids. The V segment lost 3 bases and the J segment 5 bases; nucleotides outside the gene matches: 14. The CDR3 is CASSATTLQGAVYGYTF. The CDR3 coding sequence is TGTGCCAGCAGCGCGACTACATTACAGGGGGCAGTGTATGGCTACACCTTC.

The V and J genes are TRBV18 and TRBJ2-3; D gene uncertain. CDR1 and CDR2 (germline): KGHSH, LQKENI. Trimming pared 2 bases from V and 2 bases from J, leaving 8 bases between. The CDR3 runs 14 residues. The CDR3: CASSPGVSTDTQYF. The CDR3 nucleotides are TGTGCCAGCTCACCAGGGGTTTCCACAGATACGCAGTATTTT.

This clone appeared once. The rearrangement uses TRBV11-3 and TRBJ2-5; no clear D gene. The CDR3 has 14 residues. V lost 0 bases and J lost 0, with 5 bases in between. Germline V lookup: CDR1 SGHNT, CDR2 YENEEA. CDR3 DNA sequence: TGTGCCAGCAGCTTAGAAGGGAACCAAGAGACCCAGTACTTC. Protein product: CASSLEGNQETQYF.

The chain has TRBV6-1 and TRBJ2-1; 7 nucleotides align to TRBD2. Trimming took 11 bases from V and 5 from J; bases not matched to a gene: 12. Germline lookup yields CDR1 MNHNS and CDR2 SASEGT. This CDR3 comprises 14 residues. As DNA, the CDR3 is TGTGCCGACATGTCAACGGGAGGCAACAATGAGCAGTTCTTC. This encodes CADMSTGGNNEQFF.

This clone showed up just once. The chain joins TRBV6-1 to TRBJ1-1, with D possibly TRBD1 on 5 matching bases. Trimming shortened V by 6 bases and J by 4 bases, and 12 bases separated the two germline ends. The CDR3 has 13 amino acids. Germline V gene lookup returns CDR1 MNHNS and CDR2 SASEGT. CDR3 loop: CASRGGSGTEAFF. CDR3 in DNA: TGTGCCAGCAGGGGGGGGTCGGGCACTGAAGCTTTCTTT.

The V call is TRBV2, the J call TRBJ2-7; 10 bases agree with TRBD1. The length of the CDR3 is 13 residues. Per germline, CDR1 SNHLY and CDR2 FYNNEI. Trimming took 8 bases from V and 3 from J; bases not matched to a gene: 4. The CDR3 region has the DNA TGTGCCAGCGAGGGGACAGGGGTCTACGAGCAGTACTTC. Translation gives CASEGTGVYEQYF.

V gene TRBV6-1 combines with J gene TRBJ1-1, with 7 bases matching TRBD1. Germline V gene data show CDR1 as MNHNS and CDR2 as SASEGT. With V trimmed by 1 base and J by 3 bases, 11 bases remained unmatched. The length of the CDR3 is 17 residues. In nucleotides, the CDR3 is TGTGCCAGCAGTGAAGGGTTAAGGGGGCAAGGGGACACTGAAGCTTTCTTT. It specifies CASSEGLRGQGDTEAFF.

The rearrangement joins TRBV5-8 to TRBJ1-6, with D perhaps matching TRBD1 (5 bases). The CDR3 is 13 amino acids. Germline V CDR1 and CDR2: SGHTS, YDEGEE. V lost 4 bases and J 9 bases, leaving 11 bases between the germline ends. The CDR3 loop reads CASSLRGTSPLHF. The CDR3 DNA reads TGTGCCAGCAGCCTCCGAGGGACTTCACCCCTCCACTTT. Full variable domain (rest looked up from reference TRBV5-8 and TRBJ1-6): EAGVTQSPTHLIKTRGQQATLRCSPISGHTSVYWYQQALGLGLQFLLWYDEGEERNRGNFPPRFSGRQFPNYSSELNVNALELEDSALYLCASSLRGTSPLHFGNGTRLTVT.

V usage is TRBV9 and J usage is TRBJ2-3; D remains ambiguous. Trimming removed 4 bases at V and 6 bases at J, with 9 bases between. The germline V gene has CDR1 SGDLS and CDR2 YYNGEE. The CDR3 runs 12 residues. DNA of the CDR3: TGTGCCAGCAGCCTAGAGAGGGATACGCAGTATTTT. It translates to CASSLERDTQYF.

CDR3 in DNA: TGCGCCAGCAGCTTGACTAGTCTTGAGCAGTTCTTC. The encoded protein is CASSLTSLEQFF. The chain recombines TRBV5-1 with TRBJ2-1; D perhaps matches TRBD2 (5 bases). This CDR3 is built from 12 residues. Germline CDR1 and CDR2: SGHRS and YFSETQ. Trimming left V 1 base short and J 9 bases short, with 8 bases between. The full variable domain, rest sourced from reference TRBV5-1 and TRBJ2-1, is KAGVTQTPRYLIKTRGQQVTLSCSPISGHRSVSWYQQTPGQGLQFLFEYFSETQRNKGNFPGRFSGRQFSNSRSEMNVSTLELGDSALYLCASSLTSLEQFFGPGTRLTVL.

The chain combines TRBV5-1 with TRBJ2-3; no reliable D call. Germline CDR1 SGHRS, CDR2 YFSETQ. V was clipped by 0 bases and J by 2 bases, with 13 bases between them. CDR3 length equals 16 residues. CDR3 in amino acids: CASSLVVRLITDTQYF. For the CDR3, the DNA is TGCGCCAGCAGCTTGGTTGTCAGGTTGATCACAGATACGCAGTATTTT.

The CDR3 reads CASSSQRGRTGGYNEQFF. CDR3 nucleotide sequence: TGTGCCAGCAGCTCCCAGCGGGGCCGGACAGGGGGATACAATGAGCAGTTCTTC. J is TRBJ2-1 and V is TRBV7-9; TRBD1 aligns across 10 bases. Per the germline V gene, CDR1 is SEHNR and CDR2 is FQNEAQ (reference sequence). V gave up 4 bases and J gave up 4 bases; unmatched junction bases: 13. The CDR3 is 18 amino acids. Filled out from reference TRBV7-9 and TRBJ2-1, the complete variable domain reads DTGVSQNPRHKITKRGQNVTFRCDPISEHNRLYWYRQTLGQGPEFLTYFQNEAQLEKSRLLSDRFSAERPKGSFSTLEIQRTEQGDSAMYLCASSSQRGRTGGYNEQFFGPGTRLTVL.

The rearrangement joins TRBV6-5 to TRBJ2-7, with 9 positions matching TRBD1. CDR3 length equals 15 residues. V lost 2 bases and J lost 3; bases outside the gene matches: 5. CDR1 is MNHEY, CDR2 SVGAGI, per germline. The CDR3 protein is CASSYRQGDYYEQYF. DNA of the CDR3: TGTGCCAGCAGTTACCGACAGGGGGATTACTACGAGCAGTACTTC.

This clone occurred a few times. The rearrangement joins TRBV10-3 to TRBJ1-5; possibly TRBD1 for D (5 bases). Trimming took off 3 bases at V and 5 bases at J, with 14 bases between the two ends. CDR1 and CDR2 (germline): ENHRY, SYGVKD. The CDR3 extends over 15 amino acids. The CDR3 spells CAISDSRGGDQPQHF. The CDR3 coding sequence is TGTGCCATCAGTGATTCGCGAGGAGGGGATCAGCCCCAGCATTTT.

The V gene is TRBV10-3, the J gene TRBJ2-2, with 8 bases identical to TRBD1. With V trimmed by 3 bases and J by 2 bases, 2 bases remained unmatched. CDR1 is ENHRY, CDR2 SYGVKD, per germline. This CDR3 spans 15 amino acids. The CDR3 here is CAISEGQGNTGELFF. CDR3 in DNA: TGTGCCATCAGTGAAGGACAGGGAAACACCGGGGAGCTGTTTTTT.

The chain is built from TRBV28 and TRBJ1-1; D is undetermined. The ends were cut back, 3 bases at V and 4 bases at J, with 6 bases in the middle. The V gene's germline CDR1 is MDHEN and CDR2 SYDVKM. This CDR3 spans 12 amino acids. Here the CDR3 reads CASSFRPTEAFF. The CDR3 DNA follows: TGTGCCAGCAGTTTCAGGCCCACTGAAGCTTTCTTT.

In this sample, this clone turned up a few times. This chain uses TRBV7-9 with TRBJ1-1, with 7 bases that match TRBD1. Trimming removed 7 bases from V and 4 bases from J; junction bases left unmatched: 3. CDR1 SEHNR and CDR2 FQNEAQ come from the germline V gene (reference sequence). The CDR3 loop spans 12 amino acids. The CDR3 loop reads CASTQGSTEAFF. The CDR3 DNA reads as TGTGCCAGCACACAGGGGTCCACTGAAGCTTTCTTT.

V is TRBV7-9 and J is TRBJ1-4; D remains ambiguous. Trimming left V 0 bases short and J 12 bases short, with 8 bases between. CDR1 and CDR2 from the germline V gene are SEHNR and FQNEAQ (reference sequence). The CDR3 length is 12 residues. The DNA for the CDR3 is TGTGCCAGCAGCTTAGCGGATGCGGAACTGTTTTTT. This sequence encodes CASSLADAELFF.

CDR3 sequence: CASSLRGTGRDTQYF. CDR3 nucleotide sequence: TGTGCCAGCAGCTTAAGAGGGACAGGGCGGGATACGCAGTATTTT. This chain links TRBV7-3 with TRBJ2-3, with 9 bases that match TRBD1. The CDR3 has 15 amino acids. V shed 1 base and J 6 bases; nucleotides not matched to a gene: 5. Germline CDR1 SGHTA, CDR2 FQGTGA. Using reference TRBV7-3 and TRBJ2-3 for the parts outside the CDR3, the full variable domain is GAGVSQTPSNKVTEKGKYVELRCDPISGHTALYWYRQSLGQGPEFLIYFQGTGAADDSGLPNDRFFAVRPEGSVSTLKIQRTERGDSAVYLCASSLRGTGRDTQYFGPGTRLTVL.

This clone has just one count. The chain employs TRBV29-1 and TRBJ1-1, with 7 nucleotides matching TRBD1. Germline V gene sequence: CDR1 SQVTM, CDR2 ANQGSEA. This CDR3 spans 11 amino acids. V lost 4 bases, J lost 6 bases, and 2 bases stayed unmatched. This CDR3 reads CSVVRGPEAFF. Here the CDR3 DNA reads TGCAGCGTTGTAAGGGGGCCTGAAGCTTTCTTT.

This clone has only a few counts. The chain has TRBV2 and TRBJ2-6; 9 bases map to TRBD1. The CDR3 totals 16 residues. Germline V gene lookup returns CDR1 SNHLY and CDR2 FYNNEI. J lost 0 bases, V lost 10 bases, and 7 bases had no gene match. The CDR3 DNA sequence: TGTGCCAAGTGGGGGACAGGGCTCTCTGGGGCCAACGTCCTGACTTTC. Amino acids: CAKWGTGLSGANVLTF.

The chain carries TRBV6-5 and TRBJ1-3, with D maybe TRBD1 (6 bases). Germline values: CDR1 MNHEY, CDR2 SVGAGI. The CDR3 loop spans 14 amino acids. The ends were cut back, 5 bases at V and 2 bases at J, with 10 bases in the middle. This CDR3 reads CASSDQGTGNTIYF. In DNA, the CDR3 is TGTGCCAGCAGTGACCAGGGGACTGGAAACACCATATATTTT.